This is a list of T cell receptor beta chains from one sample in a study of OX40 agonist ivuxolimab in advanced cancers. The assay was immunoSEQ multiplex PCR, and TCRdb's table has in-frame clones only and misses some. Of about 94,000 clones in the sample, around 87% were seen once. Sequencing used CD4+ or CD8+ T cells sorted from blood, obtained in a trial of the OX40 agonist ivuxolimab. The receptors stem from an adult with an advanced solid tumor such as melanoma, head and neck, liver or kidney cancer. Both conserved end residues are part of each CDR3. Fields, in order: D gene, V gene, J gene, clone size, CDR3 DNA, CDR3 protein. The D gene is left open where the match is weak. The size of a clone is reported for some rows only, either as once, few or many, or as a class for expanded clones.

D gene: NA
V gene: TRBV27
J gene: TRBJ2-7
clone size: few
CDR3 DNA: TGTGCCAGCAGTTCTATCTTAGGGAAGTCCTACGAGCAGTACTTC
CDR3 protein: CASSSILGKSYEQYF

D gene: NA
V gene: TRBV6-1
J gene: TRBJ2-5
clone size: NA
CDR3 DNA: TGTGCCAGCAGTGCCACACAGACAGGACTCGAGACCCAGTACTTC
CDR3 protein: CASSATQTGLETQYF

D gene: TRBD1
V gene: TRBV5-5
J gene: TRBJ2-2
clone size: NA
CDR3 DNA: TGTGCCAGCAGCTTGAGGGGAACAGGGACAGGGAGGGCCGGGGAGCTGTTTTTT
CDR3 protein: CASSLRGTGTGRAGELFF

D gene: TRBD1
V gene: TRBV4-2
J gene: TRBJ2-7
clone size: NA
CDR3 DNA: TGTGCCAGCAGCCAAGGGACAGGGGGCGGACCGCCCTACGAGCAGTACTTC
CDR3 protein: CASSQGTGGGPPYEQYF

D gene: TRBD1
V gene: TRBV7-2
J gene: TRBJ2-2
clone size: NA
CDR3 DNA: TGTGCCAGGCTAGAGGGGCCACAGGGGGCTGGGACCGGGGAGCTGTTTTTT
CDR3 protein: CARLEGPQGAGTGELFF

D gene: NA
V gene: TRBV7-9
J gene: TRBJ2-7
clone size: NA
CDR3 DNA: TGTGCCAGCAGCAGCTCCGGGACACACTCCTACGAGCAGTACTTC
CDR3 protein: CASSSSGTHSYEQYF

D gene: NA
V gene: TRBV15
J gene: TRBJ1-2
clone size: NA
CDR3 DNA: TGTGCCACCAGCAGAGATATCCAGGGAATAAGCTACACCTTC
CDR3 protein: CATSRDIQGISYTF

D gene: NA
V gene: TRBV27
J gene: TRBJ2-5
clone size: NA
CDR3 DNA: TGTGCCAGCAGTGATCTGCGGCAGCTCCAAGAGACCCAGTACTTC
CDR3 protein: CASSDLRQLQETQYF

D gene: NA
V gene: TRBV7-2
J gene: TRBJ2-5
clone size: NA
CDR3 DNA: TGTGCCAGCAGCTTAGGACCGAAAGAGACCCAGTACTTC
CDR3 protein: CASSLGPKETQYF

D gene: NA
V gene: TRBV21-1
J gene: TRBJ1-1
clone size: NA
CDR3 DNA: TGTGCCAGCAGCACAGCGATAAAACAGGGTGACACTGAAGCTTTCTTT
CDR3 protein: CASSTAIKQGDTEAFF

D gene: NA
V gene: TRBV13
J gene: TRBJ2-7
clone size: NA
CDR3 DNA: TGTGCCAGCAGCGGCAAGTGGTCCGATTGGGGGGAGCAGTACTTC
CDR3 protein: CASSGKWSDWGEQYF

D gene: TRBD1
V gene: TRBV19
J gene: TRBJ2-1
clone size: NA
CDR3 DNA: TGTGCCAGTAGTATGTGGGACAGGCGACCTAACAATGAGCAGTTCTTC
CDR3 protein: CASSMWDRRPNNEQFF

D gene: NA
V gene: TRBV18
J gene: TRBJ2-3
clone size: NA
CDR3 DNA: TGTGCCAGCTCACGCTCACTACCCACAGATACGCAGTATTTT
CDR3 protein: CASSRSLPTDTQYF

D gene: NA
V gene: TRBV2
J gene: TRBJ1-2
clone size: NA
CDR3 DNA: TGTGCCAGCAGTACAGGGAATCTAGCGGGTGGCTACACCTTC
CDR3 protein: CASSTGNLAGGYTF

D gene: NA
V gene: TRBV6-1
J gene: TRBJ1-5
clone size: NA
CDR3 DNA: TGTGCCAGCAGTGAAAGTTCGGGCATAGATAGCAATCAGCCCCAGCATTTT
CDR3 protein: CASSESSGIDSNQPQHF

D gene: TRBD1
V gene: TRBV2
J gene: TRBJ1-1
clone size: once
CDR3 DNA: TGTGCCAGCAGGGCAAGGACAGGGTCCCGGAACACTGAAGCTTTCTTT
CDR3 protein: CASRARTGSRNTEAFF

D gene: NA
V gene: TRBV18
J gene: TRBJ1-3
clone size: NA
CDR3 DNA: TGTGCCAGCTCACCGGGTCAGGGAAACACCATATATTTT
CDR3 protein: CASSPGQGNTIYF

D gene: NA
V gene: TRBV9
J gene: TRBJ1-6
clone size: NA
CDR3 DNA: TGTGCCAGCGGACCCCTGGGGTTAGCTGGATCACCCCTCCACTTT
CDR3 protein: CASGPLGLAGSPLHF

D gene: TRBD1
V gene: TRBV18
J gene: TRBJ1-2
clone size: NA
CDR3 DNA: TGTGCCAGCTCACAGCCGGGACAGGGTAAATATGGCTACACCTTC
CDR3 protein: CASSQPGQGKYGYTF

D gene: NA
V gene: TRBV7-2
J gene: TRBJ2-7
clone size: NA
CDR3 DNA: TGTGCCAGCAGCTCTACCGGGGTGCACGAGCAGTACTTC
CDR3 protein: CASSSTGVHEQYF

D gene: TRBD1
V gene: TRBV7-2
J gene: TRBJ2-1
clone size: NA
CDR3 DNA: TGTGCCAGCAGCTTTAACCCAGGGGGCCGAAATGAGCAGTTCTTC
CDR3 protein: CASSFNPGGRNEQFF

D gene: NA
V gene: TRBV6-6
J gene: TRBJ1-5
clone size: NA
CDR3 DNA: TGTGCCAGCAGCCCCGTTATGAGCAATCAGCCCCAGCATTTT
CDR3 protein: CASSPVMSNQPQHF

D gene: NA
V gene: TRBV5-5
J gene: TRBJ1-2
clone size: NA
CDR3 DNA: TGTGCCAGCAGCTTGTCAGGGGCCCTGGGCTACACCTTC
CDR3 protein: CASSLSGALGYTF

D gene: NA
V gene: TRBV7-8
J gene: TRBJ1-5
clone size: NA
CDR3 DNA: TGTGCCAGCAGCCCCGGCCCGGGGATTAGCAATCAGCCCCAGCATTTT
CDR3 protein: CASSPGPGISNQPQHF

D gene: TRBD2
V gene: TRBV4-2
J gene: TRBJ2-3
clone size: NA
CDR3 DNA: TGTGCCAGCAGCCAAAGAGGGACTAGCGGCAGAGATACGCAGTATTTT
CDR3 protein: CASSQRGTSGRDTQYF

D gene: TRBD1
V gene: TRBV5-1
J gene: TRBJ1-1
clone size: NA
CDR3 DNA: TGCGCCAGCAGCTTGGAAGGCGGGACAGTCACTGAAGCTTTCTTT
CDR3 protein: CASSLEGGTVTEAFF

D gene: TRBD2
V gene: TRBV27
J gene: TRBJ2-5
clone size: NA
CDR3 DNA: TGTGCCAGCAGTTTGGGACTAGGATCTATCCGGGAGACCCAGTACTTC
CDR3 protein: CASSLGLGSIRETQYF

D gene: TRBD2
V gene: TRBV7-9
J gene: TRBJ2-4
clone size: NA
CDR3 DNA: TGTGCCAGCAGCTTGGGACTAGCGGGGCTAGCCAAAAACATTCAGTACTTC
CDR3 protein: CASSLGLAGLAKNIQYF

D gene: TRBD1
V gene: TRBV5-1
J gene: TRBJ2-7
clone size: NA
CDR3 DNA: TGCGCCAGCAGCGAGACAGGGGGCGGCGAGCAGTACTTC
CDR3 protein: CASSETGGGEQYF

D gene: NA
V gene: TRBV5-6
J gene: TRBJ2-5
clone size: NA
CDR3 DNA: TGTGCCAGCAGCTTGAGCAGGGAGACCCAGTACTTC
CDR3 protein: CASSLSRETQYF

D gene: TRBD2
V gene: TRBV9
J gene: TRBJ2-5
clone size: NA
CDR3 DNA: TGTGCCAGCAGCGTAGCAGCCCCGCCTAGCGGGGGCCAAGAGACCCAGTACTTC
CDR3 protein: CASSVAAPPSGGQETQYF

D gene: TRBD1
V gene: TRBV4-1
J gene: TRBJ1-5
clone size: NA
CDR3 DNA: TGCGCCAGCAGCCAAGATAAGGTGAGACAGGGGTTTCAGCCCCAGCATTTT
CDR3 protein: CASSQDKVRQGFQPQHF

D gene: NA
V gene: TRBV4-3
J gene: TRBJ1-1
clone size: NA
CDR3 DNA: TGCGCCAGCAGCCAAGACGGGACGAACACTGAAGCTTTCTTT
CDR3 protein: CASSQDGTNTEAFF

D gene: NA
V gene: TRBV7-9
J gene: TRBJ2-7
clone size: NA
CDR3 DNA: TGTGCCAGCAGCTTAATGGGTCAGGACGAGCAGTACTTC
CDR3 protein: CASSLMGQDEQYF

D gene: NA
V gene: TRBV16
J gene: TRBJ1-1
clone size: NA
CDR3 DNA: TGTGCCAGCAGCCAATTGGCGAACACTGAAGCTTTCTTT
CDR3 protein: CASSQLANTEAFF

D gene: NA
V gene: TRBV6-5
J gene: TRBJ2-5
clone size: NA
CDR3 DNA: TGTGCCAGCAGTTACGGTAGAAAGGAGACCCAGTACTTC
CDR3 protein: CASSYGRKETQYF

D gene: TRBD1
V gene: TRBV7-9
J gene: TRBJ1-2
clone size: NA
CDR3 DNA: TGTGCCAGCAGCTTTACCGACAGGGGGCGAATTGGCTACACCTTC
CDR3 protein: CASSFTDRGRIGYTF

D gene: NA
V gene: TRBV11-3
J gene: TRBJ1-1
clone size: once
CDR3 DNA: TGTGCCAGCAGCCCGACAGGGAACACTGAAGCTTTCTTT
CDR3 protein: CASSPTGNTEAFF

D gene: NA
V gene: TRBV7-2
J gene: TRBJ2-6
clone size: NA
CDR3 DNA: TGTGCCAGCAGCTCTACAGCCAGGGGTGGGATCTCTGGGGCCAACGTCCTGACTTTC
CDR3 protein: CASSSTARGGISGANVLTF

D gene: NA
V gene: TRBV5-6
J gene: TRBJ2-3
clone size: NA
CDR3 DNA: TGTGCCAGCAGCTTGGGACTTTCTTGGACACTACCTAGCACAGATACGCAGTATTTT
CDR3 protein: CASSLGLSWTLPSTDTQYF

D gene: NA
V gene: TRBV1
J gene: TRBJ2-7
clone size: NA
CDR3 DNA: TGCACCAGCAGCCAAGATGAGCGGGGCGGCGGTTCCTACGAGCAGTACTTC
CDR3 protein: CTSSQDERGGGSYEQYF

D gene: NA
V gene: TRBV27
J gene: TRBJ2-7
clone size: NA
CDR3 DNA: TGTGCCAGCAAGGTGGGACTTCTTGCCTACGAGCAGTACTTC
CDR3 protein: CASKVGLLAYEQYF

D gene: TRBD2
V gene: TRBV11-2
J gene: TRBJ2-2
clone size: NA
CDR3 DNA: TGTGCCAGCAGCCGCGGGGGGGCCTTGACCGGGGAGCTGTTTTTT
CDR3 protein: CASSRGGALTGELFF

D gene: NA
V gene: TRBV7-9
J gene: TRBJ2-3
clone size: NA
CDR3 DNA: TGTGCCAGCAGCCGAGAACGGGGGGCCACAGATACGCAGTATTTT
CDR3 protein: CASSRERGATDTQYF

D gene: NA
V gene: TRBV19
J gene: TRBJ1-2
clone size: NA
CDR3 DNA: TGTGCCAGTAGTATAGGGGCTAACTATGGCTACACCTTC
CDR3 protein: CASSIGANYGYTF

D gene: NA
V gene: TRBV19
J gene: TRBJ2-1
clone size: NA
CDR3 DNA: TGTGCCAGACCTCCGGGTGGAGAAAGCTCCTACAATGAGCAGTTCTTC
CDR3 protein: CARPPGGESSYNEQFF

D gene: TRBD1
V gene: TRBV2
J gene: TRBJ1-6
clone size: NA
CDR3 DNA: TGTGCCAGCAGAGCCGGACAGGGAGGAAATTCACCCCTCCACTTT
CDR3 protein: CASRAGQGGNSPLHF

D gene: TRBD2
V gene: TRBV11-2
J gene: TRBJ2-5
clone size: NA
CDR3 DNA: TGTGCCAGCAGCTTTTTAGCGGGGGGGTACCAAGAGACCCAGTACTTC
CDR3 protein: CASSFLAGGYQETQYF

D gene: TRBD2
V gene: TRBV7-6
J gene: TRBJ2-3
clone size: NA
CDR3 DNA: TGTGCCAGCAGCTTAAGCCTAGCGGGGGGGGGTACGCAGTATTTT
CDR3 protein: CASSLSLAGGGTQYF

D gene: NA
V gene: TRBV15
J gene: TRBJ1-1
clone size: NA
CDR3 DNA: TGTGCCACCAGCAGAGGCGGGAGCACTGAAGCTTTCTTT
CDR3 protein: CATSRGGSTEAFF